This T cell receptor (beta chain) is drawn from a study of blood T cell repertoires in COVID-19. On the study more broadly: The United States, Italy and Spain were the sources of the acute and convalescent COVID-19 samples. The cDNA or gDNA used as material had been derived from T cells, B-cell-depleted T cells, or PBMCs.

Per the original data handling: Amplification with reference gene primers provided the estimates of nucleated cell counts. Produced via immunoSEQ multiplex PCR; TCRdb's table is partial and in-frame only. V and J calls and clone size are given by that table; D and trimming were obtained from the DNA. The sample includes more than 200,000 clones, about 85% of them seen just once. Sequenced material: PBMCs or T cells enriched from blood (not recorded which). This receptor was obtained from a woman aged 30 to 39 with acute COVID-19.

CDR3 loop: CATSSEYSNQPQHF. CDR3 DNA: TGTGCCACCAGCAGCGAGTATAGCAATCAGCCCCAGCATTTT. V gene TRBV15 combines with J gene TRBJ1-5; D gene uncertain. Germline assignment: CDR1 LNHNV and CDR2 YYDKDF (reference sequence). The CDR3 loop spans 14 amino acids. Trimming took off 3 bases at V and 0 bases at J, with 6 bases between the two ends.